The 30 T cell receptor beta chains given below trace back to one sample, sequenced in a study of tumor-infiltrating lymphocytes in localized non-small cell lung cancer. Profiled with immunoSEQ multiplex PCR; TCRdb holds only in-frame clones, not every one. The table has 12,000 or so clones, 78% seen once; the top ten hold approximately 4.9%. The sample consisted of lung tumor tissue. These receptor sequences come from a human donor with non-small cell lung cancer.

The genes are TRBV28 and TRBJ2-3; D ambiguous. The CDR3 extends over 16 amino acids. Trimming pared 1 base from V and 2 bases from J, leaving 13 bases between. CDR1 and CDR2 from the germline V gene are MDHEN and SYDVKM. DNA for the CDR3: TGTGCCAGCAGTTTATCCGTAATTCATACCACAGATACGCAGTATTTT. It yields the protein CASSLSVIHTTDTQYF.

The chain joins TRBV5-4 to TRBJ2-1; D may be TRBD1 (6 bases). With 1 base removed from V and 1 base from J, the gap between germline ends came to 12 bases. Germline V lookup: CDR1 SGHNT, CDR2 YYREEE (reference sequence). The CDR3 loop spans 16 amino acids. The DNA of the CDR3 is TGTGCCAGCAGCTTGAGGGGGATGAGGTCCTACAATGAGCAGTTCTTC. It encodes CASSLRGMRSYNEQFF.

The J gene is TRBJ1-1, the V gene TRBV29-1, with D unresolved. The V gene's germline CDR1 is SQVTM and CDR2 ANQGSEA. Trimming cost V 5 bases and J 3 bases, with 13 bases left between them. This CDR3 contains 13 residues. The CDR3 nucleotides are TGCAGCGTTCTAAGCCCCGTAGACACTGAAGCTTTCTTT. Amino acid sequence: CSVLSPVDTEAFF.

The chain links TRBV4-3 to TRBJ1-4; the D gene is possibly TRBD1 (6 bases). V was pared by 1 base and J by 7 bases, with 13 bases between. The CDR3 is 15 amino acids. The germline gives CDR1 LGHNA, CDR2 YSLEER. The CDR3 DNA sequence: TGCGCCAGCAGCCAAGTAGGGGCCAGGGGTGAAAAACTGTTTTTT. Translation: CASSQVGARGEKLFF.

The V call is TRBV14, the J call TRBJ2-1; D gene unclear. The length of the CDR3 is 12 residues. V lost 4 bases, J lost 10 bases, and 11 bases lay in between. Germline V CDR1 and CDR2: SGHDN, FVKESK. Written as DNA, the CDR3 is TGTGCCAGCAGCCGACAAAATTTAGAGCAGTTCTTC. Translated: CASSRQNLEQFF. The full variable domain, completed using reference TRBV14 and TRBJ2-1, is EAGVTQFPSHSVIEKGQTVTLRCDPISGHDNLYWYRRVMGKEIKFLLHFVKESKQDESGMPNNRFLAERTGGTYSTLKVQPAELEDSGVYFCASSRQNLEQFFGPGTRLTVL.

The V call is TRBV19, the J call TRBJ2-1; D is perhaps TRBD1 or TRBD2 (5 bases each). This CDR3 is built from 18 residues. Germline CDR1 LNHDA, CDR2 SQIVND (reference sequence). The V end lost 0 bases, the J end lost 2 bases, and 17 bases lay between the germline ends. The CDR3 here is CASSIDLLGAATYNEQFF. DNA for the CDR3: TGTGCCAGTAGTATAGATCTTCTCGGGGCGGCCACCTACAATGAGCAGTTCTTC. Drawing the rest from reference TRBV19 and TRBJ2-1, the complete variable domain is DGGITQSPKYLFRKEGQNVTLSCEQNLNHDAMYWYRQDPGQGLRLIYYSQIVNDFQKGDIAEGYSVSREKKESFPLTVTSAQKNPTAFYLCASSIDLLGAATYNEQFFGPGTRLTVL.

V is TRBV4-1 and J is TRBJ1-5; weak D call: TRBD1 (6 bases). The germline CDR1 and CDR2 sequences are MGHRA and YSYEKL. The V and J ends lost 1 base and 0 bases respectively, with 13 bases between them. The CDR3 is 17 amino acids. The CDR3 bases are TGCGCCAGCAGCCAAGGAGGACAGATTTTTAGCAATCAGCCCCAGCATTTT. Translating it yields CASSQGGQIFSNQPQHF.

Only a few counts were recorded for this clone. J is TRBJ2-3 and V is TRBV5-6; tentatively, D is TRBD1 (5 bases). Germline lookup yields CDR1 SGHDT and CDR2 YYEEEE. The CDR3 covers 12 residues. Trimming took 5 bases from V and 10 from J, leaving 14 bases between them. CDR3 in amino acids: CASRQQGAAQYF. The DNA for the CDR3 is TGTGCCAGCAGGCAGCAGGGTGCGGCGCAGTATTTT.

This sequence joins TRBV6-5 and TRBJ2-2, with 7 bases that match TRBD1. The germline gives CDR1 MNHEY, CDR2 SVGAGI. The CDR3 is 16 residues long. With V trimmed by 2 bases and J by 4 bases, 7 bases remained unmatched. The CDR3 here is CASSYLPRQGTGELFF. In DNA form, the CDR3 reads TGTGCCAGCAGTTACCTGCCGCGACAGGGCACCGGGGAGCTGTTTTTT.

The rearrangement links TRBV7-8 to TRBJ1-2; D is ambiguous. The CDR3 is 15 residues long. Germline V lookup: CDR1 SGHVS, CDR2 FQNEAQ. The V and J ends lost 1 base and 4 bases respectively, with 13 bases between them. The DNA for the CDR3 is TGTGCCAGCAGCTTAGAGCGGCGTCCGCCCTATGGCTACACCTTC. Its protein product is CASSLERRPPYGYTF.

This chain connects TRBV6-6 to TRBJ2-5, with 8 bases matching TRBD2. CDR1 and CDR2 (germline): MNHNY, SVGAGI (reference sequence). J gave up 4 bases and V 4 bases, and 11 bases lay outside the gene matches. The CDR3 loop spans 16 amino acids. The CDR3, as DNA: TGTGCCAGCAGTTTAGCGGGAAGCGGGGGAGGAGAGACCCAGTACTTC. This sequence encodes CASSLAGSGGGETQYF.

The chain is built from TRBV4-3 and TRBJ2-4; D not resolved. The ends were cut back, 1 base at V and 9 bases at J, with 13 bases in the middle. This CDR3 has 14 residues. Germline lookup yields CDR1 LGHNA and CDR2 YSLEER. The DNA of the CDR3 is TGCGCCAGCAGCCAAGGGTTAGGTAATGCCATTCAGTACTTC. This encodes CASSQGLGNAIQYF.

V gene TRBV6-5 combines with J gene TRBJ1-2; 8 nucleotides agree with TRBD1. The CDR3 has 16 residues. Trimming cost V 2 bases and J 4 bases; bases outside gene matches: 9. Germline CDR1 MNHEY, CDR2 SVGAGI. Here the CDR3 reads CASSYVVPGTGYGYTF. As DNA, the CDR3 is TGTGCCAGCAGTTACGTGGTGCCCGGGACAGGCTATGGCTACACCTTC.

The chain uses TRBV7-2 and TRBJ2-7; TRBD2 aligns across 7 bases. The germline V gene has CDR1 SGHTA and CDR2 FQGNSA. J gave up 0 bases and V 0 bases, and 8 bases lay outside the gene matches. This CDR3 is 17 amino acids long. This chain's CDR3 is CASSLAVSGISSYEQYF. CDR3 nucleotides: TGTGCCAGCAGCTTAGCAGTGAGCGGGATTAGCTCCTACGAGCAGTACTTC.

The chain recombines TRBV7-2 with TRBJ2-2; D tentatively reads TRBD1 or TRBD2 (5 bases each). Looked up from germline, CDR1 is SGHTA and CDR2 is FQGNSA. This CDR3 is 17 amino acids long. The germline V and J ends were trimmed by 5 bases and 7 bases, with 23 bases remaining between them. CDR3 loop: CASSLTGTGGGGGELFF. The CDR3 nucleotides are TGTGCCAGCAGCCTTACCGGGACCGGTGGTGGTGGCGGGGAGCTGTTTTTT.

The V and J genes are TRBV28 and TRBJ1-5; D gene ambiguous. Germline V CDR1 and CDR2: MDHEN, SYDVKM. Trimming shortened V by 5 bases and J by 4 bases, and 9 bases separated the two germline ends. The CDR3 sequence is 13 residues long. This CDR3 is CASSPTPNQPQHF. CDR3 DNA sequence: TGTGCCAGCAGTCCCACACCGAATCAGCCCCAGCATTTT.

In its sample, this clone was seen once. The chain recombines TRBV7-9 with TRBJ1-4; 7 positions match TRBD1. Germline-derived CDR1 and CDR2 are SEHNR and FQNEAQ (reference sequence). The junction had 7 bases not matched to a gene; V was cut back by 4 bases and J by 8 bases. This CDR3 spans 14 amino acids. In DNA, the CDR3 is TGTGCCAGCAGCTCGACCGGGACAGTAGAAAAACTGTTTTTT. It yields the protein CASSSTGTVEKLFF.

The chain carries TRBV27 and TRBJ2-5; TRBD1 aligns across 9 bases. Unmatched junction bases numbered 5, after V lost 4 bases and J lost 8 bases. From germline, CDR1 is MNHEY and CDR2 SMNVEV (reference sequence). The CDR3 contains 13 residues. This chain's CDR3 is CASSSGQGRTQYF. DNA of the CDR3: TGTGCCAGCAGTTCGGGACAGGGCCGCACCCAGTACTTC.

This clone was detected once. The V call is TRBV27, the J call TRBJ2-5, with 7 bases lining up with TRBD1. Germline CDR1 MNHEY, CDR2 SMNVEV (reference sequence). After removal of 8 bases from V and 6 bases from J, the junction contained 9 bases not matched to a gene. This CDR3 comprises 13 residues. In DNA, the CDR3 is TGTGCCAGCCGAGGGACAGCAATGCAGACCCAGTACTTC. Protein sequence: CASRGTAMQTQYF.

The CDR3 DNA follows: TGCGCCAGCAGCCAAGATTGGGGAGGGGACAGGGCTGAAGCTTTCTTT. Translating gives CASSQDWGGDRAEAFF. The V gene is TRBV4-3, the J gene TRBJ1-1; the match to TRBD1 covers 9 bases. Germline values: CDR1 LGHNA, CDR2 YSLEER. The CDR3 extends over 16 amino acids. V gave up 0 bases and J gave up 6 bases; unmatched junction bases: 8.

The CDR3 DNA reads as TGTGCCAGCAGGTCAGGGTACAATGAGCAGTTCTTC. Translating it yields CASRSGYNEQFF. V is TRBV6-6 and J is TRBJ2-1; TRBD1 might be the D (5 bases). V shed 6 bases and J shed 4 bases, with 7 bases lying between them. Germline V CDR1 and CDR2: MNHNY, SVGAGI (reference sequence). This CDR3 is 12 amino acids long.

The chain recombines TRBV5-1 with TRBJ2-1; 9 bases fit TRBD2. The J segment lost 1 base and the V segment lost 2 bases, leaving 10 bases of the junction unmatched. Germline assignment: CDR1 SGHRS and CDR2 YFSETQ. This CDR3 has 18 residues. The CDR3, as DNA: TGCGCCAGCAGCTTACGAATACCGGGACTAGCTTCCTACAATGAGCAGTTCTTC. This codes for CASSLRIPGLASYNEQFF. Full variable domain (outside the CDR3, taken from reference TRBV5-1 and TRBJ2-1): KAGVTQTPRYLIKTRGQQVTLSCSPISGHRSVSWYQQTPGQGLQFLFEYFSETQRNKGNFPGRFSGRQFSNSRSEMNVSTLELGDSALYLCASSLRIPGLASYNEQFFGPGTRLTVL.

The V call is TRBV4-1, the J call TRBJ2-3; D unclear. The V end was cut by 0 bases, the J end by 6 bases, with 13 bases between. The CDR3 is made up of 15 amino acids. Germline CDR1 and CDR2: MGHRA and YSYEKL. The CDR3 region has the DNA TGCGCCAGCAGCCAAGATCGGCTAAACGGGGATACGCAGTATTTT. This sequence encodes CASSQDRLNGDTQYF.

This chain joins TRBV7-2 and TRBJ1-6; the D gene is possibly TRBD1 (6 bases). The CDR3 is made up of 18 amino acids. V was cut by 2 bases and J by 0 bases, with 14 bases left in between. Germline-derived CDR1 and CDR2 are SGHTA and FQGNSA. The CDR3 is CASSLRQVKSSYNSPLHF. CDR3 coding DNA: TGTGCCAGCAGCTTAAGACAGGTCAAAAGCTCCTATAATTCACCCCTCCACTTT.

The sample holds one count of this clone. V usage is TRBV4-3 and J usage is TRBJ2-3; D not certain. Trimming took off 3 bases at V and 0 bases at J, with 7 bases between the two ends. The CDR3 sequence is 14 residues long. Germline-derived CDR1 and CDR2 are LGHNA and YSLEER. CDR3 sequence reads: CASSQRPSTDTQYF. CDR3 DNA sequence: TGCGCCAGCAGCCAGCGACCCAGCACAGATACGCAGTATTTT.

J is TRBJ1-2 and V is TRBV6-5; tentatively, D is TRBD1 (5 bases). This CDR3 spans 13 amino acids. Per germline, CDR1 MNHEY and CDR2 SVGAGI. Trimming shortened V by 0 bases and J by 4 bases, and 6 bases separated the two germline ends. The CDR3 spells CASSYSGTYGYTF. As DNA, the CDR3 is TGTGCCAGCAGTTACTCGGGGACCTATGGCTACACCTTC.

The chain uses TRBV6-5 and TRBJ1-1; 9 bases are a match to TRBD1. The CDR3 spans 14 residues. Germline loops: CDR1 MNHEY, CDR2 SVGAGI. J lost 5 bases, V lost 6 bases, and 7 bases had no gene match. The CDR3 DNA is TGTGCCAGCAGGCGGACAGGGGACCCGACTGAAGCTTTCTTT. Amino acids: CASRRTGDPTEAFF.

The rearrangement uses TRBV15 and TRBJ2-5; no clear D. The germline V gene encodes CDR1 LNHNV and CDR2 YYDKDF (reference sequence). V was clipped by 0 bases and J by 3 bases, with 5 bases between them. This CDR3 has 13 residues. The CDR3: CATSRDPEETQYF. The CDR3 DNA sequence: TGTGCCACCAGCAGAGACCCAGAAGAGACCCAGTACTTC.

The chain carries TRBV19 and TRBJ2-7; 8 bases align to TRBD1. Germline trimming cut 10 bases from V and 5 bases from J; bases unmatched to any gene: 13. This CDR3 comprises 14 residues. Germline assignment: CDR1 LNHDA and CDR2 SQIVND (reference sequence). The CDR3 loop reads CATLQTGEKNEQYF. The CDR3 DNA follows: TGTGCCACCCTTCAGACAGGGGAGAAAAACGAGCAGTACTTC. The entire variable domain, with the rest obtained from reference TRBV19 and TRBJ2-7, is as follows: DGGITQSPKYLFRKEGQNVTLSCEQNLNHDAMYWYRQDPGQGLRLIYYSQIVNDFQKGDIAEGYSVSREKKESFPLTVTSAQKNPTAFYLCATLQTGEKNEQYFGPGTRLTVT.

The rearrangement uses TRBV11-2 and TRBJ2-7; D is perhaps TRBD2 (7 bases). CDR3 length: 15 amino acids. Trimming removed 5 bases at V and 0 bases at J, with 14 bases between. CDR1 SGHAT and CDR2 FQNNGV come from the germline V gene. The DNA for the CDR3 is TGTGCCAGCAGCCCCGGGGGGCAGACCTCCTACGAGCAGTACTTC. It yields the protein CASSPGGQTSYEQYF.